Listed here are 26 T cell receptor beta chains from one sample, sequenced in a study of blood T cells in healthy people across ages. For the second PCR, which ran for roughly 6 to 11 cycles, a sample-barcoded 5' primer and a J-beta primer mix were used. MiXCR, run by TCRdb on the 5' RACE reads, gives a single entry per CDR3 protein. The table has roughly 1,500,000 distinct CDR3 sequences, around 35% seen once. The sequenced material came from blood. The receptors here all came from a woman in her 30s in good health.

The V call is TRBV20-1, the J call TRBJ2-3, with D perhaps TRBD2 (5 bases). CDR1 DFQATT and CDR2 SNEGSKA come from the germline V gene (reference sequence). The V and J ends lost 0 bases and 4 bases respectively, with 14 bases between them. The CDR3 covers 15 residues. CDR3 amino acids: CSARDPSSVADTQYF. Written as DNA, the CDR3 is TGCAGTGCTAGAGATCCCAGTAGCGTCGCAGATACGCAGTATTTT.

This clonotype was detected only a few times. J is TRBJ2-7 and V is TRBV4-1; 8 bases align to TRBD2. The CDR3 totals 15 residues. CDR1 MGHRA and CDR2 YSYEKL come from the germline V gene. V was pared by 5 bases and J by 4 bases, with 10 bases of the junction left unmatched. CDR3 nucleotide sequence: TGCGCCAGCAGCTCGACGGGACTAGTCTTGTACGAGCAGTACTTC. It specifies CASSSTGLVLYEQYF.

The chain joins TRBV6-1 to TRBJ2-1; 8 nucleotides match TRBD2. The trim removed 2 bases at V and 10 bases at J, leaving 7 bases unmatched. Germline assignment: CDR1 MNHNS and CDR2 SASEGT. The CDR3 is 14 residues long. CDR3 amino acids: CASSEILQRGEQFF. The CDR3 DNA is TGTGCCAGCAGTGAAATTTTACAGCGGGGGGAGCAGTTCTTC.

This chain links TRBV20-1 with TRBJ2-4; possibly TRBD1 for D (6 bases). This CDR3 is 16 amino acids long. Germline CDR1 and CDR2: DFQATT and SNEGSKA (reference sequence). V was cut by 1 base and J by 0 bases, with 13 bases left in between. The CDR3 sequence is CSARAQGILAKNIQYF. The CDR3 DNA is TGCAGTGCTAGAGCTCAGGGGATTCTAGCCAAAAACATTCAGTACTTC.

The V gene is TRBV7-8, the J gene TRBJ1-1; D gene uncertain. The CDR3 is made up of 12 amino acids. CDR1 and CDR2 (germline): SGHVS, FQNEAQ. The V and J ends lost 5 bases and 11 bases respectively, with 15 bases between them. CDR3 sequence: CASSPRFSGAFF. The CDR3 DNA is TGTGCCAGCAGCCCCCGGTTCTCCGGGGCTTTCTTT.

This clonotype was found a few times. This chain links TRBV20-1 with TRBJ1-4, with D hard to call. The CDR3 runs to 18 residues. V lost 0 bases to trimming and J lost 2 bases, with 19 bases between them. Germline V CDR1 and CDR2: DFQATT, SNEGSKA (reference sequence). The CDR3 DNA follows: TGCAGTGCTAGAGATCCTGATGGGAGTTTTGGGACTAATGAAAAACTGTTTTTT. It translates to CSARDPDGSFGTNEKLFF.

The genes are TRBV13 and TRBJ1-5; D perhaps matches TRBD1 (5 bases). CDR1 PRHDT and CDR2 FYEKMQ come from the germline V gene (reference sequence). This CDR3 has 16 residues. Trimming removed 5 bases at V and 6 bases at J, with 20 bases between. The chain's CDR3 is CASSLRAQGYFQPQHF. The CDR3 region has the DNA TGTGCCAGCAGCCTGAGGGCCCAGGGTTACTTTCAGCCCCAGCATTTT.

This clonotype has just a few counts. The J gene is TRBJ2-7, the V gene TRBV5-1; D possibly matches TRBD1 or TRBD2 (5 bases each). V was cut by 0 bases and J by 2 bases, with 12 bases left in between. The V gene's germline CDR1 is SGHRS and CDR2 YFSETQ. The CDR3 runs to 15 residues. The CDR3 loop is CASSLDSRGPYEQYF. CDR3 coding DNA: TGCGCCAGCAGCTTGGATTCACGGGGCCCCTACGAGCAGTACTTC.

The V gene is TRBV7-3, the J gene TRBJ2-2; TRBD2 might be the D (6 bases). CDR3 size: 17 residues. Trimming removed 1 base at V and 6 bases at J, with 18 bases between. Germline CDR1 is SGHTA and CDR2 is FQGTGA. CDR3 sequence (DNA): TGTGCCAGCAGCTTAAGGAGGGGTCGCGACGAGGCCGGGGAGCTGTTTTTT. Protein: CASSLRRGRDEAGELFF.

This clonotype was found many times. The chain uses TRBV4-1 and TRBJ2-7, with 11 bases that match TRBD2. V was pared by 0 bases and J by 5 bases, with 6 bases of the junction left unmatched. CDR3 length: 16 residues. The germline CDR1 and CDR2 sequences are MGHRA and YSYEKL. The DNA for the CDR3 is TGCGCCAGCAGCCAAGATAGCACTAGCGGGAGTAACGAGCAGTACTTC. The encoded protein is CASSQDSTSGSNEQYF.

The V and J genes are TRBV20-1 and TRBJ2-5; 11 bases line up with TRBD2. The CDR3 is 16 residues long. From germline, CDR1 is DFQATT and CDR2 SNEGSKA (reference sequence). Losses at the gene ends were 1 base for V and 0 bases for J; bases not matched to a gene: 4. The CDR3 sequence is CSARGLAGGYQETQYF. In DNA, the CDR3 is TGCAGTGCTAGAGGCCTAGCGGGAGGCTACCAAGAGACCCAGTACTTC.

The V and J genes are TRBV20-1 and TRBJ2-7; D is unresolved. CDR1 is DFQATT and CDR2 is SNEGSKA in the germline V gene (reference sequence). The CDR3 is 13 residues long. Trimming cost V 0 bases and J 4 bases, with 10 bases left between them. CDR3 amino acids: CSARDGKRYEQYF. CDR3 DNA: TGCAGTGCTAGAGATGGGAAGAGATACGAGCAGTACTTC.

The genes are TRBV20-1 and TRBJ2-7; 10 bases fit TRBD2. The CDR3 spans 15 residues. The germline V gene encodes CDR1 DFQATT and CDR2 SNEGSKA (reference sequence). Trimming at V came to 0 bases and at J to 4 bases, leaving 6 bases not matched to a gene. CDR3 nucleotides: TGCAGTGCTAGAGAGGCTAGCGGGAGTGGTTACGAGCAGTACTTC. Its protein product is CSAREASGSGYEQYF.

This clonotype was seen just once. The chain links TRBV9 to TRBJ2-1; D might be TRBD1 (5 bases). The V gene lost 0 bases and the J gene lost 7 bases, with 11 bases spanning the gap. This CDR3 is built from 14 residues. Germline CDR1 is SGDLS and CDR2 is YYNGEE. CDR3 residues: CASSVADRVNEQFF. CDR3 sequence (DNA): TGTGCCAGCAGCGTAGCAGACAGAGTTAATGAGCAGTTCTTC.

In this sample, this clonotype turned up a few times. This chain joins TRBV13 and TRBJ1-5; weak D call: TRBD1 (5 bases). Germline-derived CDR1 and CDR2 are PRHDT and FYEKMQ (reference sequence). V was trimmed by 6 bases and J by 7 bases, leaving 10 bases between them. The CDR3 contains 12 residues. This CDR3 reads CASSNGGQPQHF. The CDR3, as DNA: TGTGCCAGCAGTAACGGGGGGCAGCCCCAGCATTTT.

Only a few counts were recorded for this clonotype. The V gene is TRBV9, the J gene TRBJ2-2, with D hard to call. V lost 0 bases, J lost 6 bases, and 9 bases lay in between. The CDR3 loop spans 14 amino acids. Germline assignment: CDR1 SGDLS and CDR2 YYNGEE. For the CDR3, the DNA is TGTGCCAGCAGCGTAGGAATAGGGCCCGGGGAGCTGTTTTTT. Translated, it gives CASSVGIGPGELFF. The variable domain in full, completed from reference TRBV9 and TRBJ2-2, reads DSGVTQTPKHLITATGQRVTLRCSPRSGDLSVYWYQQSLDQGLQFLIQYYNGEERAKGNILERFSAQQFPDLHSELNLSSLELGDSALYFCASSVGIGPGELFFGEGSRLTVL.

The chain links TRBV5-1 to TRBJ2-1; D unresolved. V was trimmed by 4 bases and J by 0 bases, leaving 14 bases between them. The germline gives CDR1 SGHRS, CDR2 YFSETQ. This CDR3 contains 16 residues. DNA for the CDR3: TGCGCCAGCAGCCCGATGTTTTCCACCTCCTACAATGAGCAGTTCTTC. Encoded protein: CASSPMFSTSYNEQFF.

This clonotype showed up just a few times. The chain is built from TRBV6-2 or TRBV6-3 and TRBJ2-5, with D perhaps given as TRBD1 or TRBD2 (5 bases each). The CDR3 extends over 15 amino acids. V lost 2 bases and J lost 5, with 15 bases in between. Germline V gene sequence: CDR1 MNHEY, CDR2 SVGEGT. CDR3 in amino acids: CASSYTRGLMETQYF. CDR3 DNA sequence: TGTGCCAGCAGTTACACTAGGGGTTTAATGGAGACCCAGTACTTC.

The chain employs TRBV5-1 and TRBJ2-3, with D unclear. This CDR3 contains 19 residues. Germline V gene lookup returns CDR1 SGHRS and CDR2 YFSETQ. Trimming took 0 bases from V and 0 from J, leaving 20 bases between them. CDR3 sequence (DNA): TGCGCCAGCAGCTTGGAGGCAGCCTCCCCGACCCCCAGCACAGATACGCAGTATTTT. Translation: CASSLEAASPTPSTDTQYF.

The chain couples TRBV5-1 to TRBJ1-1; a possible D gene is TRBD1 (6 bases). The germline gives CDR1 SGHRS, CDR2 YFSETQ. V was clipped by 4 bases and J by 7 bases, with 20 bases between them. The CDR3 is 15 amino acids. The CDR3 protein is CASSNPLQGQGEAFF. In DNA form, the CDR3 reads TGCGCCAGCAGCAACCCCTTACAGGGTCAAGGTGAAGCTTTCTTT.

This clonotype was counted many times. The rearrangement uses TRBV11-2 and TRBJ2-7, with 8 bases aligning to TRBD1. After removal of 7 bases from V and 5 bases from J, the junction contained 10 bases not matched to a gene. Germline V gene sequence: CDR1 SGHAT, CDR2 FQNNGV. This CDR3 comprises 14 residues. For the CDR3, the DNA is TGTGCCAGCAAACAGACAGGGGCAATTAACGAGCAGTACTTC. It translates to CASKQTGAINEQYF.

This chain links TRBV27 with TRBJ1-6, with 7 positions matching TRBD1. The CDR3 consists of 16 residues. V gave up 5 bases and J gave up 7 bases; unmatched junction bases: 11. Germline values: CDR1 MNHEY, CDR2 SMNVEV (reference sequence). In DNA form, the CDR3 reads TGTGCCAGCAGTGCCTTTCCCGGGACAGTAAATTCACCCCTCCACTTT. It specifies CASSAFPGTVNSPLHF.

The chain joins TRBV7-9 to TRBJ2-6, with D unclear. Deletions cut 2 bases from V and 1 base from J, with 9 bases between. Germline V lookup: CDR1 SEHNR, CDR2 FQNEAQ (reference sequence). CDR3 size: 16 residues. The CDR3 loop is CASSLLGRSGANVLTF. Written as DNA, the CDR3 is TGTGCCAGCAGCTTATTGGGTCGGTCTGGGGCCAACGTCCTGACTTTC.

As to this clonotype: The junction differs from germline at one of its ends, possibly a read error. This sequence joins TRBV5-1 and TRBJ2-3, with D possibly called TRBD1 or TRBD2 (5 bases each). Germline V CDR1 and CDR2: SGHRS, YFSETQ. The CDR3 extends over 15 amino acids. CDR3 nucleotide sequence: TGCGCCAGCAGCCGAGTGGGGGAAAGCACTGATACGCAGTATTTT. Translation: CASSRVGESTDTQYF.

The chain couples TRBV27 to TRBJ2-1; possibly TRBD1 for D (5 bases). CDR1 and CDR2 from the germline V gene are MNHEY and SMNVEV (reference sequence). V shed 10 bases and J shed 0 bases, with 13 bases lying between them. There are 14 residues in the CDR3. This CDR3 reads CATRWGGSYNEQFF. In DNA, the CDR3 is TGTGCCACCCGTTGGGGCGGCTCCTACAATGAGCAGTTCTTC.

There are a few counts of this clonotype. The chain links TRBV12-3 or TRBV12-4 to TRBJ1-1; 7 bases fit TRBD1. V shed 5 bases, J shed 6 bases, and the junction held 12 bases outside the gene matches. CDR3 length: 15 residues. For the CDR3, the DNA is TGTGCCAGCAGTGATACCGGGACAGTTGTTGCTGAAGCTTTCTTT. The encoded protein is CASSDTGTVVAEAFF.